The 2 T cell receptor beta chains below come from one sample, sequenced in a study of cytomegalovirus exposure and HLA in healthy donors (dated by TCRdb to about 2017). Receptor amplification or capture employed the immunoSEQ multiplex PCR assay. For the multiplex PCR, a mixture combining 60 forward primers for TCR Vbeta segments and 13 reverse primers for TCR Jbeta segments was used. The table was pulled from immuneACCESS by TCRdb, which kept in-frame rearrangements only. Such tables lose some clones; where checked, under half of the loss comes from unresolved V genes, and the rest has no known cause. This sample gives 160,000 or so clones in total; about 72% of them show up just once. 2% to 3% of the sample is in the top ten clones. The sequenced material came from PBMCs. The source is a human donor in good health.

This clone was seen a few times. V usage is TRBV6-6 and J usage is TRBJ2-3; D is uncertain. The CDR3 is 14 residues long. CDR1 is MNHNY and CDR2 is SVGAGI in the germline V gene (reference sequence). Trimming took off 0 bases at V and 0 bases at J, with 4 bases between the two ends. The CDR3 loop is CASSYSRSTDTQYF. The CDR3 DNA reads TGTGCCAGCAGTTACTCGAGGAGCACAGATACGCAGTATTTT.

The V and J genes are TRBV6-6 and TRBJ1-5; D is unclear. Trimming shortened V by 3 bases and J by 4 bases, and 13 bases separated the two germline ends. From germline, CDR1 is MNHNY and CDR2 SVGAGI (reference sequence). The CDR3 spans 15 residues. CDR3 coding DNA: TGTGCCAGCAGTTATCGGGGTTTCGGGAATCAGCCCCAGCATTTT. Translation gives CASSYRGFGNQPQHF.